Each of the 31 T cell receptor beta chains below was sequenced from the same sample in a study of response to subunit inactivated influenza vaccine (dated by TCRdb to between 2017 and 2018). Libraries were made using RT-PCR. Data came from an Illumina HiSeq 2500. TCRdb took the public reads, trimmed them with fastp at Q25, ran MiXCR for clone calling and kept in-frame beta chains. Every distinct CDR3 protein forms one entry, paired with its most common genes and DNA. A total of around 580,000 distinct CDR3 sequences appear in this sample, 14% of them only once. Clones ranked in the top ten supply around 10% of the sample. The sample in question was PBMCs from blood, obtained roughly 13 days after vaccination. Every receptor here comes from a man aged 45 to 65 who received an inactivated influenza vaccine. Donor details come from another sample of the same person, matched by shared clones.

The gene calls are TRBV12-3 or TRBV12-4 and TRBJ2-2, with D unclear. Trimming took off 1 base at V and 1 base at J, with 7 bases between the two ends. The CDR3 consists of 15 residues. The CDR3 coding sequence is TGTGCCAGCAGTTTAGAGCCCCAGAACACCGGGGAGCTGTTTTTT. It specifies CASSLEPQNTGELFF.

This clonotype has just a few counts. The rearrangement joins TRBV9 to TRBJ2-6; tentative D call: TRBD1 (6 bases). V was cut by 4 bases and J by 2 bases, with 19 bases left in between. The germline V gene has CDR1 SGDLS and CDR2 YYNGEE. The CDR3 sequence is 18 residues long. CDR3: CASSRRQVLEAGANVLTF. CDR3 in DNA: TGTGCCAGCAGCAGACGACAGGTATTAGAGGCTGGGGCCAACGTCCTGACTTTC. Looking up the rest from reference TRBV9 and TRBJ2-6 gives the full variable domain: DSGVTQTPKHLITATGQRVTLRCSPRSGDLSVYWYQQSLDQGLQFLIQYYNGEERAKGNILERFSAQQFPDLHSELNLSSLELGDSALYFCASSRRQVLEAGANVLTFGAGSRLTVL.

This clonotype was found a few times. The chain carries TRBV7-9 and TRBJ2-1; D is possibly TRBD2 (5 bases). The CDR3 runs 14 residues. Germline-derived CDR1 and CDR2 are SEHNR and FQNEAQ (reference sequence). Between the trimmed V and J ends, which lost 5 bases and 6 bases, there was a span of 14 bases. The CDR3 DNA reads TGTGCCAGCAGCGCGGTGTTAGCGTTCAATGAGCAGTTCTTC. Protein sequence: CASSAVLAFNEQFF.

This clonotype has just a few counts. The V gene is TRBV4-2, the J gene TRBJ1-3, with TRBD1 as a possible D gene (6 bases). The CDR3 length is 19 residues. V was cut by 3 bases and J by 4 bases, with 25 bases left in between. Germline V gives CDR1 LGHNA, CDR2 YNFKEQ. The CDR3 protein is CASSHGAVTAGASGNTIYF. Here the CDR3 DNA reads TGTGCCAGCAGCCACGGGGCGGTGACGGCAGGGGCGTCCGGAAACACCATATATTTT.

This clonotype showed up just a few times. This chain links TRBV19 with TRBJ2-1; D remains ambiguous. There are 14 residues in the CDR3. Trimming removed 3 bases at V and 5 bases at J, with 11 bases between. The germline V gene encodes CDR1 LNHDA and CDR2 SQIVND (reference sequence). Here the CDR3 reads CASSMAGHNNEQFF. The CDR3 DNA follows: TGTGCCAGTAGTATGGCAGGCCACAACAATGAGCAGTTCTTC.

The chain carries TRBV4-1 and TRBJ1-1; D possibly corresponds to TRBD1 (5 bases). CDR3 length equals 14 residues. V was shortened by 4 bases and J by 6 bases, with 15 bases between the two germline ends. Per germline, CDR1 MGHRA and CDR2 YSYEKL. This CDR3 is CASSLVGLGAEAFF. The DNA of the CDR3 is TGCGCCAGCAGCCTGGTGGGGCTAGGGGCTGAAGCTTTCTTT.

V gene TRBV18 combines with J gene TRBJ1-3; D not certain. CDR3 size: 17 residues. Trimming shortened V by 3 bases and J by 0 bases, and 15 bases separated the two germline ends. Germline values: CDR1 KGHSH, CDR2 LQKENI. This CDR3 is CASSPGRGGSSGNTIYF. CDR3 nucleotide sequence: TGTGCCAGCTCACCGGGTCGAGGAGGGAGCTCTGGAAACACCATATATTTT.

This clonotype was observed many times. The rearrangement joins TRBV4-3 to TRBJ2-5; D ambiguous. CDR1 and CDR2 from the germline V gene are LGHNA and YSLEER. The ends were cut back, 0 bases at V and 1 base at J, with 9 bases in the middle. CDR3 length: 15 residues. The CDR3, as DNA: TGCGCCAGCAGCCAAGATGCCTTCCCCCAAGAGACCCAGTACTTC. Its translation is CASSQDAFPQETQYF.

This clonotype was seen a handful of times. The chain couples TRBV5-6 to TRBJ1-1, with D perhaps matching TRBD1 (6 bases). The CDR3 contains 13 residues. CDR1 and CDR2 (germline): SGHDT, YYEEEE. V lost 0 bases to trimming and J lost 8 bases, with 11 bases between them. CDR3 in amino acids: CASSLARGGEAFF. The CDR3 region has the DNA TGTGCCAGCAGCTTGGCCCGGGGGGGCGAAGCTTTCTTT.

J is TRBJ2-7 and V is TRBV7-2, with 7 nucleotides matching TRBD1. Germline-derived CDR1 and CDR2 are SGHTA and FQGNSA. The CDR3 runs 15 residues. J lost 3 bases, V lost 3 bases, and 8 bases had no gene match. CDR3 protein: CASSLDQTGYYEQYF. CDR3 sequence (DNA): TGTGCCAGCAGCTTGGACCAGACAGGGTACTACGAGCAGTACTTC.

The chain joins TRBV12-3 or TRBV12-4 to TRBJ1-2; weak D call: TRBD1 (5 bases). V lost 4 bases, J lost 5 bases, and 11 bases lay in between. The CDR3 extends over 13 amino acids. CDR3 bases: TGTGCCAGCAGTTCCTCTGGGGGGTATGGCTACACCTTC. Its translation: CASSSSGGYGYTF.

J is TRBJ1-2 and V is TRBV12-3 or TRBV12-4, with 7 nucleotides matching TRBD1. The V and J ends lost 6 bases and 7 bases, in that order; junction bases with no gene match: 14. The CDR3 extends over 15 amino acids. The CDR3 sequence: CASSPLGNRGGGYTF. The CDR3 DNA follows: TGTGCCAGCAGCCCGCTCGGGAACAGGGGCGGTGGCTACACCTTC.

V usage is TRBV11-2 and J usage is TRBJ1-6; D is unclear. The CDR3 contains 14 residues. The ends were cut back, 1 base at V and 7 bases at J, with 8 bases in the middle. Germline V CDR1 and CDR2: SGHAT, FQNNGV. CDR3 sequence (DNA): TGTGCCAGCAGCTTAGGAGGCACCAATTCACCCCTCCACTTT. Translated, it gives CASSLGGTNSPLHF.

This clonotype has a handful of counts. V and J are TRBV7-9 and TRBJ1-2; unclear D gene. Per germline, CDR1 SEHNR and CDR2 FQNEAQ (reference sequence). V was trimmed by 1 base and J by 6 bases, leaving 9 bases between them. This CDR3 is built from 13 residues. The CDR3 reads CASSLEWEDGYTF. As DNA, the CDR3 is TGTGCCAGCAGCTTAGAGTGGGAGGATGGCTACACCTTC.

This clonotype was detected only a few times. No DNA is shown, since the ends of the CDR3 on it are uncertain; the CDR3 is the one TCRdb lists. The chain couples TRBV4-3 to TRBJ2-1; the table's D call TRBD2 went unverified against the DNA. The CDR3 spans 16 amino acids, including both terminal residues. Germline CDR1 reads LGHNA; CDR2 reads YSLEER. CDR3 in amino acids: CASSQVLRRGDNEQFF.

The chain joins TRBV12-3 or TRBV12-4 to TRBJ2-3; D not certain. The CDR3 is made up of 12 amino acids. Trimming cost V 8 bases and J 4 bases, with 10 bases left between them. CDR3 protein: CASRGFADTQYF. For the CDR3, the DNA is TGTGCCAGCCGTGGATTTGCAGATACGCAGTATTTT.

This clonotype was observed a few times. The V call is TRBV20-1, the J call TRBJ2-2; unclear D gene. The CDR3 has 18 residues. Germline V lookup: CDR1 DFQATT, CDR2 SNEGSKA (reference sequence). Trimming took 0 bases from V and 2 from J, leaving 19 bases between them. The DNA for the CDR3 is TGCAGTGCTAGAGATCATGGCAACCCTATGGGTAACACCGGGGAGCTGTTTTTT. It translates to CSARDHGNPMGNTGELFF.

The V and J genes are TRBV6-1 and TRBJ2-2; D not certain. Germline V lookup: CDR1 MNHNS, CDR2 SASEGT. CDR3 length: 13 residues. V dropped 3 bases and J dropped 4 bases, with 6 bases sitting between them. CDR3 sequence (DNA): TGTGCCAGCAGTGACATACTCACCGGGGAGCTGTTTTTT. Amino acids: CASSDILTGELFF.

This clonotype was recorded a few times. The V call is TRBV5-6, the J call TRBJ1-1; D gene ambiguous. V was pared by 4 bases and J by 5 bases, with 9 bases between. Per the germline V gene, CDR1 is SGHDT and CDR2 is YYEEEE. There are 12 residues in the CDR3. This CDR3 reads CASSRYSTEAFF. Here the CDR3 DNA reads TGTGCCAGCAGCCGTTACAGTACTGAAGCTTTCTTT.

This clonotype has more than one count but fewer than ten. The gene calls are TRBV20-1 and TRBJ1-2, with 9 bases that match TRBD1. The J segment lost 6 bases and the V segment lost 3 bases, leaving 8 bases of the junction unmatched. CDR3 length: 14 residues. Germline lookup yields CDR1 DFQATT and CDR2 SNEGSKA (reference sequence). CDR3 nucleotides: TGCAGTGCTAGTGATCCGGGACAGGGCCATGGCTACACCTTC. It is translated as CSASDPGQGHGYTF.

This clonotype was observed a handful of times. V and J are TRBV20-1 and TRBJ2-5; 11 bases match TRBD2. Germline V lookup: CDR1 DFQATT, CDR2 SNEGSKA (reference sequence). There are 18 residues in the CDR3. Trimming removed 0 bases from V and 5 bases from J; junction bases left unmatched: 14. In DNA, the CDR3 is TGCAGTGCTAGAGATCCGGTTCTACTAGCGGGAGTTCGGGAGACCCAGTACTTC. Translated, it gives CSARDPVLLAGVRETQYF.

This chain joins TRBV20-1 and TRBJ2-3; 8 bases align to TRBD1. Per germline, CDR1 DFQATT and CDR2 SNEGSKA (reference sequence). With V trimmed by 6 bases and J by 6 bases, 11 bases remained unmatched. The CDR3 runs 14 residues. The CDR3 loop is CSARNPGGMDTQYF. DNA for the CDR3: TGCAGTGCCAGGAACCCAGGGGGCATGGATACGCAGTATTTT.

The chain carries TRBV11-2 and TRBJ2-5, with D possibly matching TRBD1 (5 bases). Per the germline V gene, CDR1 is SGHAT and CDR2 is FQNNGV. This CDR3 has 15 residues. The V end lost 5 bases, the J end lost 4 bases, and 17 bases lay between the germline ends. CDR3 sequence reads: CASSLRSTGAETQYF. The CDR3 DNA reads TGTGCCAGCAGCCTACGATCAACAGGAGCAGAGACCCAGTACTTC.

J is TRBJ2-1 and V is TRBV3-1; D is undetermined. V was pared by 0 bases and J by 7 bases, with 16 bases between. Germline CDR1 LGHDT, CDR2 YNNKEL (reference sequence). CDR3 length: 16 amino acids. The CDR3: CASSQESGPGLNEQFF. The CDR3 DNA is TGTGCCAGCAGCCAAGAGTCCGGGCCGGGTCTGAATGAGCAGTTCTTC.

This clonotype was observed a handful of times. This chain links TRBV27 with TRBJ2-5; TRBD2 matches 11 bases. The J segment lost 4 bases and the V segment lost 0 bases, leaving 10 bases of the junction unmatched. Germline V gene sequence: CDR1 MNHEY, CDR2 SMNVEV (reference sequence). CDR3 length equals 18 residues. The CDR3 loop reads CASSLSGYLAGGGETQYF. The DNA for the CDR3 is TGTGCCAGCAGTTTATCTGGTTATCTAGCGGGAGGAGGAGAGACCCAGTACTTC.

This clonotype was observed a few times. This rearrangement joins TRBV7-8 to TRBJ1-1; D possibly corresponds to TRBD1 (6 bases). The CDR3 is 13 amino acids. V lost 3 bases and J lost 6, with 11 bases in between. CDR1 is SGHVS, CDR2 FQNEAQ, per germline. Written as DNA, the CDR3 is TGTGCCAGCAGCTTGTACAGGGTTTCTGAAGCTTTCTTT. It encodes CASSLYRVSEAFF. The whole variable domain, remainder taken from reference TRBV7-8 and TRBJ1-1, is GAGVSQSPRYKVAKRGQDVALRCDPISGHVSLFWYQQALGQGPEFLTYFQNEAQLDKSGLPSDRFFAERPEGSVSTLKIQRTQQEDSAVYLCASSLYRVSEAFFGQGTRLTVV.

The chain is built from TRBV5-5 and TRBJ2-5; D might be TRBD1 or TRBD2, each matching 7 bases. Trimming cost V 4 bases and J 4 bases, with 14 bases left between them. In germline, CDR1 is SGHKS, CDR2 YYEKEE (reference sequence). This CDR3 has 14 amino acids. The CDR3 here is CASSPSGGGETQYF. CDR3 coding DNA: TGTGCCAGCAGCCCATCAGGGGGGGGAGAGACCCAGTACTTC.

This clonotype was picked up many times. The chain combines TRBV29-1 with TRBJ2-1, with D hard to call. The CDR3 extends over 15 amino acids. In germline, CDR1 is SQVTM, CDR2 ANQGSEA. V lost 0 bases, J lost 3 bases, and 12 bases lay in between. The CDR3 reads CSVEDRLNVYNEQFF. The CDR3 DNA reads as TGCAGCGTTGAAGACCGGCTAAACGTCTACAATGAGCAGTTCTTC.

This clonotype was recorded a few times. Here the CDR3 DNA reads TGTGCCAGCAGTTTAGACGGACGGATGACAGATACGCAGTATTTT. It encodes CASSLDGRMTDTQYF. V and J are TRBV12-3 or TRBV12-4 and TRBJ2-3, with D unclear. Trimming left V 1 base short and J 3 bases short, with 11 bases between. The CDR3 loop spans 15 amino acids.

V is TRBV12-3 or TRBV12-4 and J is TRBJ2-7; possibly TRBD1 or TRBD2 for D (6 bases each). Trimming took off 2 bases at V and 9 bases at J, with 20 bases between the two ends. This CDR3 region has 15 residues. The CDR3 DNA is TGTGCCAGCAGTTTAAGGCCCGGGGGCTCGGTAGGGCAGTACTTC. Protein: CASSLRPGGSVGQYF.

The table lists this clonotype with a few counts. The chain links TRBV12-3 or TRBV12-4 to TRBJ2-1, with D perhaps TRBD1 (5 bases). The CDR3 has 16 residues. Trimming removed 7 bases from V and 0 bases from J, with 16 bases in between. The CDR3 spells CASIARQSRSYNEQFF. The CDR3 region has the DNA TGTGCCAGCATTGCTCGACAGTCCCGCTCCTACAATGAGCAGTTCTTC.